Presented here are 27 T cell receptor beta chains from one specimen sequenced in a study of T cell responses to AZD1222 COVID-19 vaccine. The repertoire was sequenced with immunoSEQ multiplex PCR; TCRdb's copy has only in-frame clones and lacks some. The sample yields 95,000 to 150,000 clones, roughly nine tenths seen once. Sample: peripheral blood, taken on day 0 of AZD1222 vaccination. The origin of the receptors is an adult in good health.

The chain joins TRBV11-2 to TRBJ2-7, with D possibly being TRBD2 (6 bases). Germline V lookup: CDR1 SGHAT, CDR2 FQNNGV. Trimming pared 1 base from V and 5 bases from J, leaving 18 bases between. The CDR3 has 16 amino acids. Here the CDR3 reads CASSLGGGRDTHEQYF. For the CDR3, the DNA is TGTGCCAGCAGCTTAGGGGGAGGCAGGGATACCCACGAGCAGTACTTC.

CDR3 region: CASSHPHQEAFF. In DNA form, the CDR3 reads TGCGCCAGCAGCCACCCCCATCAAGAAGCTTTCTTT. The rearrangement joins TRBV4-3 to TRBJ1-1; D not resolved. Trimming shortened V by 3 bases and J by 8 bases, and 10 bases separated the two germline ends. CDR3 length: 12 amino acids. The V gene's germline CDR1 is LGHNA and CDR2 YSLEER.

The chain is built from TRBV7-8 and TRBJ1-1; tentative D call: TRBD1 (5 bases). V lost 8 bases, J lost 0 bases, and 13 bases lay in between. CDR1 SGHVS and CDR2 FQNEAQ come from the germline V gene. There are 14 residues in the CDR3. The CDR3 DNA reads TGTGCCAGCCGGGACGGTATAATGAACACTGAAGCTTTCTTT. Translated, it gives CASRDGIMNTEAFF.

The gene calls are TRBV5-1 and TRBJ2-7; D possibly matches TRBD1 or TRBD2 (6 bases each). Trimming removed 0 bases at V and 4 bases at J, with 11 bases between. Germline assignment: CDR1 SGHRS and CDR2 YFSETQ. CDR3 length: 14 amino acids. Written as DNA, the CDR3 is TGCGCCAGCAGCTTGGAGGGGGGCCTATACGAGCAGTACTTC. Amino acids: CASSLEGGLYEQYF.

The chain recombines TRBV10-3 with TRBJ1-2, with D maybe TRBD1 (6 bases). This CDR3 spans 12 amino acids. Per germline, CDR1 ENHRY and CDR2 SYGVKD. Trimming took off 4 bases at V and 6 bases at J, with 9 bases between the two ends. The CDR3 nucleotides are TGTGCCATCAGTGGGGACAATAATGGCTACACCTTC. Protein: CAISGDNNGYTF.

The chain recombines TRBV2 with TRBJ2-2; D uncertain. V was cut by 7 bases and J by 6 bases, with 6 bases left in between. The CDR3 has 11 residues. Germline CDR1 is SNHLY and CDR2 is FYNNEI. CDR3 loop: CASNDPGELFF. For the CDR3, the DNA is TGTGCCAGCAATGACCCCGGGGAGCTGTTTTTT.

The CDR3 sequence is CASSYGVGRGYTF. As DNA, the CDR3 is TGTGCCAGCAGTTATGGGGTGGGTCGTGGCTACACCTTC. J is TRBJ1-2 and V is TRBV6-5; D gene uncertain. Trimming stripped 3 bases from V and 7 bases from J, with 12 bases between. Germline CDR1 reads MNHEY; CDR2 reads SVGAGI. The CDR3 consists of 13 residues.

This CDR3 reads CASNTHTGYEQYF. In DNA form, the CDR3 reads TGTGCCAGCAACACCCACACAGGCTACGAGCAGTACTTC. This chain links TRBV28 with TRBJ2-7; TRBD1 might be the D (5 bases). Germline-derived CDR1 and CDR2 are MDHEN and SYDVKM. The ends were cut back, 7 bases at V and 3 bases at J, with 13 bases in the middle. This CDR3 is 13 amino acids long.

The J gene is TRBJ2-3, the V gene TRBV11-3; 8 nucleotides line up with TRBD2. Germline V gives CDR1 SGHNT, CDR2 YENEEA. Trimming cost V 1 base and J 5 bases; bases outside gene matches: 5. The CDR3 is made up of 15 amino acids. CDR3: CASSLVGSGVDTQYF. The CDR3 DNA is TGTGCCAGCAGCTTAGTAGGTAGCGGGGTAGATACGCAGTATTTT.

The chain couples TRBV6-2 or TRBV6-3 to TRBJ1-2; 8 bases are a match to TRBD1. Per the germline V gene, CDR1 is MNHEY and CDR2 is SVGEGT. This CDR3 contains 13 residues. V dropped 5 bases and J dropped 8; count of bases not matched to a gene: 7. The CDR3 region is CASSTDRGWGYTF. For the CDR3, the DNA is TGTGCCAGCAGTACCGACAGGGGCTGGGGCTACACCTTC.

The chain combines TRBV5-1 with TRBJ1-1; 9 nucleotides line up with TRBD1. Per the germline V gene, CDR1 is SGHRS and CDR2 is YFSETQ. The ends lost 2 bases at V and 1 base at J; junction bases unmatched: 6. This CDR3 region has 16 residues. This chain's CDR3 is CASSFTGGVGNTEAFF. CDR3 coding DNA: TGCGCCAGCAGCTTTACAGGGGGCGTCGGGAACACTGAAGCTTTCTTT.

The V call is TRBV19, the J call TRBJ1-2, with D hard to call. The V end was cut by 7 bases, the J end by 4 bases, with 13 bases between. In germline, CDR1 is LNHDA, CDR2 SQIVND (reference sequence). The CDR3 spans 13 residues. DNA of the CDR3: TGTGCCAGTACCCCAGACGGGTTCTATGGCTACACCTTC. Translated: CASTPDGFYGYTF.

This chain connects TRBV2 to TRBJ1-2, with TRBD1 matching over 8 bases. CDR3 size: 13 residues. The ends lost 4 bases at V and 3 bases at J; junction bases unmatched: 1. CDR1 and CDR2 (germline): SNHLY, FYNNEI. The CDR3 DNA sequence: TGTGCCAGCAGTGCGGGACAGGACTATGGCTACACCTTC. It translates to CASSAGQDYGYTF.

CDR3 nucleotide sequence: TGTGCCAGCAGCCCAATCCCGGCCGGAGAGCAGTTCTTC. Translated, it gives CASSPIPAGEQFF. V gene TRBV27 combines with J gene TRBJ2-1; D gene ambiguous. This CDR3 is 13 amino acids long. Germline V gives CDR1 MNHEY, CDR2 SMNVEV (reference sequence). Trimming cost V 6 bases and J 10 bases, with 16 bases left between them.

The V and J genes are TRBV3-1 (or the pseudogene TRBV3-2) and TRBJ1-6, with D possibly TRBD1 on 5 matching bases. V shed 3 bases and J shed 8 bases, with 11 bases lying between them. Germline CDR1 is LGHDT and CDR2 is YNNKEL (reference sequence). The CDR3 contains 14 residues. For the CDR3, the DNA is TGTGCCAGCAGCCAGATGGGGGGAGATTCACCCCTCCACTTT. It is translated as CASSQMGGDSPLHF.

The chain recombines TRBV5-5 with TRBJ1-1; no firm D call. Germline V gene lookup returns CDR1 SGHKS and CDR2 YYEKEE (reference sequence). V lost 4 bases, J lost 0 bases, and 13 bases lay in between. The CDR3 sequence is 15 residues long. CDR3 bases: TGTGCCAGCAGCCTCCCAGGAGCCATGAACACTGAAGCTTTCTTT. Protein sequence: CASSLPGAMNTEAFF.

CDR3 nucleotide sequence: TGTGCCAGCCATAAAGGACTAGCGAACAATGAGCAGTTCTTC. It translates to CASHKGLANNEQFF. The V and J genes are TRBV6-6 and TRBJ2-1, with 9 bases matching TRBD2. The CDR3 runs 14 residues. CDR1 is MNHNY, CDR2 SVGAGI, per germline (reference sequence). With V trimmed by 8 bases and J by 5 bases, 7 bases remained unmatched.

The rearrangement links TRBV27 to TRBJ2-5; TRBD1 matches at 10 bases. The CDR3 is 16 amino acids. The germline V gene has CDR1 MNHEY and CDR2 SMNVEV (reference sequence). Trimming removed 5 bases from V and 5 bases from J; junction bases left unmatched: 11. The CDR3 reads CASSPTPGTGAETQYF. The DNA for the CDR3 is TGTGCCAGCAGTCCCACCCCCGGGACAGGGGCCGAGACCCAGTACTTC.

This clone was recorded only once. V usage is TRBV5-6 and J usage is TRBJ2-1, with D tentatively TRBD1 (5 bases). Germline V gene sequence: CDR1 SGHDT, CDR2 YYEEEE. V lost 0 bases and J 4 bases, leaving 8 bases between the germline ends. The CDR3 runs to 14 residues. CDR3 coding DNA: TGTGCCAGCAGCTTGGTGACAGCATACAATGAGCAGTTCTTC. Protein: CASSLVTAYNEQFF.

This rearrangement joins TRBV7-2 to TRBJ2-1; 12 bases are a match to TRBD2. CDR1 is SGHTA and CDR2 is FQGNSA in the germline V gene. The CDR3 extends over 15 amino acids. The trim removed 0 bases at V and 9 bases at J, leaving 3 bases unmatched. This chain's CDR3 is CASSLATSGGGEQFF. The CDR3 region has the DNA TGTGCCAGCAGCTTAGCGACTAGCGGGGGCGGTGAGCAGTTCTTC.

This chain links TRBV9 with TRBJ2-1, with D unclear. Trimming left V 0 bases short and J 2 bases short, with 6 bases between. The CDR3 loop spans 14 amino acids. Germline loops: CDR1 SGDLS, CDR2 YYNGEE. As DNA, the CDR3 is TGTGCCAGCAGCGTAGGGAATACCTACAATGAGCAGTTCTTC. Protein: CASSVGNTYNEQFF.

V and J are TRBV12-5 and TRBJ2-1; 8 nucleotides align to TRBD2. With 6 bases clipped from V and 2 bases from J, the junction kept 9 bases outside the gene matches. The CDR3 runs to 16 residues. Germline lookup yields CDR1 LGHNT and CDR2 FRNRAP. The CDR3: CASGLSAGGPYNEQFF. The DNA of the CDR3 is TGTGCTAGTGGCTTGTCGGCGGGGGGACCCTACAATGAGCAGTTCTTC. Based on the CDR3 plus reference TRBV12-5 and TRBJ2-1, the full variable domain is DARVTQTPRHKVTEMGQEVTMRCQPILGHNTVFWYRQTMMQGLELLAYFRNRAPLDDSGMPKDRFSAEMPDATLATLKIQPSEPRDSAVYFCASGLSAGGPYNEQFFGPGTRLTVL.

Only a few counts were recorded for this clone. The V and J genes are TRBV5-1 and TRBJ1-3; D possibly corresponds to TRBD1 (6 bases). The CDR3 sequence is 15 residues long. The germline CDR1 and CDR2 sequences are SGHRS and YFSETQ. V dropped 4 bases and J dropped 0 bases, with 11 bases sitting between them. CDR3: CASSIGTPSGNTIYF. CDR3 DNA sequence: TGCGCCAGCAGCATAGGGACACCCTCTGGAAACACCATATATTTT. The complete variable domain, with remaining parts taken from reference TRBV5-1 and TRBJ1-3, reads KAGVTQTPRYLIKTRGQQVTLSCSPISGHRSVSWYQQTPGQGLQFLFEYFSETQRNKGNFPGRFSGRQFSNSRSEMNVSTLELGDSALYLCASSIGTPSGNTIYFGEGSWLTVV.

DNA for the CDR3: TGTGCCAGCTCAGTAGGTTCTCCGTCCTACGAGCAGTACTTC. Its protein is CASSVGSPSYEQYF. The V call is TRBV18, the J call TRBJ2-7; no reliable D call. Germline-derived CDR1 and CDR2 are KGHSH and LQKENI. With 5 bases removed from V and 1 base from J, the gap between germline ends came to 12 bases. CDR3 length equals 14 residues.

This chain joins TRBV24-1 and TRBJ1-2; D not resolved. The V end lost 3 bases, the J end lost 8 bases, and 15 bases lay between the germline ends. CDR1 KGHDR and CDR2 SFDVKD come from the germline V gene. The length of the CDR3 is 14 residues. The CDR3 is CATSDPNSRGGYTF. The CDR3 DNA sequence: TGTGCCACCAGTGATCCTAACTCCCGCGGGGGCTACACCTTC.

This chain connects TRBV3-1 (or the pseudogene TRBV3-2) to TRBJ2-5; D is ambiguous. The ends were cut back, 0 bases at V and 5 bases at J, with 4 bases in the middle. This CDR3 has 12 amino acids. Germline loops: CDR1 LGHDT, CDR2 YNNKEL (reference sequence). In nucleotides, the CDR3 is TGTGCCAGCAGCCAAGAAAGGGAGACCCAGTACTTC. It encodes CASSQERETQYF.

J is TRBJ1-1 and V is TRBV9; unclear D gene. V lost 4 bases to trimming and J lost 0 bases, with 10 bases between them. Per the germline V gene, CDR1 is SGDLS and CDR2 is YYNGEE. The CDR3 runs to 14 residues. The DNA of the CDR3 is TGTGCCAGCAGCCCATTAGGCGTGAACACTGAAGCTTTCTTT. This encodes CASSPLGVNTEAFF.